This T cell receptor beta chain was observed in a study of cytomegalovirus exposure and HLA in healthy donors. At the level of the study: From HLA-typed donors, an early data release held about 92 million unique TCRs. Study-wide findings and caveats: Overall, approximately 180 TCR beta chains were annotated as cytomegalovirus-associated. For most TCR beta V segments, an earlier analysis put the productive rate at about 87% or about 30% of the time.

In regard to this clone: Its antigen is unidentified.

Amplification used 60 Vbeta primers and 13 Jbeta primers. Measured with immunoSEQ multiplex PCR; TCRdb has only the in-frame clones, and not every one. This table holds about 180,000 clones, more than 65% found once. There are 18 residues in the CDR3. Germline V CDR1 and CDR2: MGHRA, YSYEKL. The V and J ends lost 3 bases and 1 base, in that order; junction bases with no gene match: 12. The gene calls are TRBV4-1 and TRBJ1-1; 9 nucleotides agree with TRBD1. The sequence was obtained from a girl aged 2 to 9 in good health and CMV-seropositive. The sequenced material came from PBMCs. The CDR3 here is CASSQKDRGPRGNTEAFF. CDR3 DNA sequence: TGCGCCAGCAGCCAGAAGGACAGGGGTCCGAGAGGGAACACTGAAGCTTTCTTT.